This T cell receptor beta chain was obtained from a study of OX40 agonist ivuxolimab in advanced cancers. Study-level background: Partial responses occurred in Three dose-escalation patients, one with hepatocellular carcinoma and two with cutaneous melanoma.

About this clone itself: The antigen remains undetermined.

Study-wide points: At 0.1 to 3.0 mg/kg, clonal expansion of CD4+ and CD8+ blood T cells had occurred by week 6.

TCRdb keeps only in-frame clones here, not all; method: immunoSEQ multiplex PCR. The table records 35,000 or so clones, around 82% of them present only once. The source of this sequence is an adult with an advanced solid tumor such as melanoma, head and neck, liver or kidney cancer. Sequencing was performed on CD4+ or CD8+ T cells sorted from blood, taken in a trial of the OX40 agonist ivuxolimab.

This chain's CDR3 is CAWSVPGVPEAFF. In nucleotides, the CDR3 is TGTGCCTGGAGTGTACCGGGGGTCCCTGAAGCTTTCTTT. The J gene is TRBJ1-1, the V gene TRBV30, with a possible D match to TRBD1 (5 bases). There are 13 residues in the CDR3. The ends were cut back, 0 bases at V and 6 bases at J, with 11 bases in the middle. Germline values: CDR1 GTSNPN, CDR2 SVGIG (reference sequence).